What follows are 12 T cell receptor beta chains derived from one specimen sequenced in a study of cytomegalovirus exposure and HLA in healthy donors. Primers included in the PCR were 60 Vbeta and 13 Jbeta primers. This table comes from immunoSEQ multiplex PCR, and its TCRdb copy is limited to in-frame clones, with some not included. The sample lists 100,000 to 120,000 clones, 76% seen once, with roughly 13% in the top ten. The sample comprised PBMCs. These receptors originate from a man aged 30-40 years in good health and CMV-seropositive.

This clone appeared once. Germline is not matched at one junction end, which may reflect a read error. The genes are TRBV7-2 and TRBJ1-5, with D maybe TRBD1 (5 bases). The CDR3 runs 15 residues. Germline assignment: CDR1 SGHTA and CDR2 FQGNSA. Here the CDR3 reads CASSSFPGISQPRHF. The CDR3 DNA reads TGTGCCAGCAGCTCCTTCCCAGGGATAAGTCAGCCCCGGCATTTT.

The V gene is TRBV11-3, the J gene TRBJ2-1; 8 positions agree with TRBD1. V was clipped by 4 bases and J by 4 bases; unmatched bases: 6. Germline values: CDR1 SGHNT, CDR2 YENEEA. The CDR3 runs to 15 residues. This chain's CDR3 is CASSSDREVYNEQFF. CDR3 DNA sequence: TGTGCCAGCAGCTCGGACAGGGAGGTTTACAATGAGCAGTTCTTC.

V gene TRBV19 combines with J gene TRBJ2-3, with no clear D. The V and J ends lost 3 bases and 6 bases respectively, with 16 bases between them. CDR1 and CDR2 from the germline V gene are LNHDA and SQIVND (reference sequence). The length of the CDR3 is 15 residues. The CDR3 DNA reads TGTGCCAGTAGTATGAGTGGTGAGGTTGGGGATACGCAGTATTTT. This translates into CASSMSGEVGDTQYF.

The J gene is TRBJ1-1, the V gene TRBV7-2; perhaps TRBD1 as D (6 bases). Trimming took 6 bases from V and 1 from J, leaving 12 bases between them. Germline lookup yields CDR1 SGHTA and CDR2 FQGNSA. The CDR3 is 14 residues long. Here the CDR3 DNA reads TGTGCCAGCAGAGGGGGGGATGGGAACACTGAAGCTTTCTTT. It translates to CASRGGDGNTEAFF.

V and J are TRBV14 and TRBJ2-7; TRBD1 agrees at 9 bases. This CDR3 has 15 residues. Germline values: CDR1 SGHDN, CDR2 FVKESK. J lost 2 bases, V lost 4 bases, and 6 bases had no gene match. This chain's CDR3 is CASSLGTGQTYEQYF. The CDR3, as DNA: TGTGCCAGCAGCCTCGGGACAGGGCAAACCTACGAGCAGTACTTC.

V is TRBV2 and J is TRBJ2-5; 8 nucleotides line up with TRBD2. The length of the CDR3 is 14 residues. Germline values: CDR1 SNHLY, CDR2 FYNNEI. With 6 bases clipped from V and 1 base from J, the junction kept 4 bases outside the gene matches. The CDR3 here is CASSPGTSQETQYF. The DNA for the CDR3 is TGTGCCAGCAGCCCCGGGACTAGCCAAGAGACCCAGTACTTC.

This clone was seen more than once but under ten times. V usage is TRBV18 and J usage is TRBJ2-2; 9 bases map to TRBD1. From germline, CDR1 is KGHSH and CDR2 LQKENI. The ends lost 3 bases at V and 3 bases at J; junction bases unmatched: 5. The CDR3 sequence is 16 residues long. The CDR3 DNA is TGTGCCAGCTCACCGGACAGGGGCCCTGACACCGGGGAGCTGTTTTTT. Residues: CASSPDRGPDTGELFF.

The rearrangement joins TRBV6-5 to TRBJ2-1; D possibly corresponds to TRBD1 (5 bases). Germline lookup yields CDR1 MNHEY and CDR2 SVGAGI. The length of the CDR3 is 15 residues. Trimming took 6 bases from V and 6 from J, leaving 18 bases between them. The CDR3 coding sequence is TGTGCCAGCAGCCCGACAGTTAATGAAGCCAATGAGCAGTTCTTC. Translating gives CASSPTVNEANEQFF.

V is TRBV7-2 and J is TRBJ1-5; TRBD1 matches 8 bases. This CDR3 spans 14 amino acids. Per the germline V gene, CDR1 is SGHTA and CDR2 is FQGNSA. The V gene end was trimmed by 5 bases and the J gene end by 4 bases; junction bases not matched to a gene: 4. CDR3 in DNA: TGTGCCAGCAGCCGACAGGGGTCAAATCAGCCCCAGCATTTT. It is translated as CASSRQGSNQPQHF.

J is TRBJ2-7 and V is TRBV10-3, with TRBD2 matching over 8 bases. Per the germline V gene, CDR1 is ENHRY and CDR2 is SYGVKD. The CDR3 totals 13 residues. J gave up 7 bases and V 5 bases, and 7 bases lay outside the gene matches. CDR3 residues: CAISFGLAGEQYF. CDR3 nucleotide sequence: TGTGCCATCAGTTTTGGACTAGCAGGTGAGCAGTACTTC.

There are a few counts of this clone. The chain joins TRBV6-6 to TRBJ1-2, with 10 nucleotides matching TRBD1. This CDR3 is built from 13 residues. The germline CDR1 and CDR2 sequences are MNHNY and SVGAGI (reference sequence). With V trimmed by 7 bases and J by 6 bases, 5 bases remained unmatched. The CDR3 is CASTSDRGHGYTF. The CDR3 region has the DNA TGTGCCAGCACGTCAGACAGGGGGCATGGCTACACCTTC.

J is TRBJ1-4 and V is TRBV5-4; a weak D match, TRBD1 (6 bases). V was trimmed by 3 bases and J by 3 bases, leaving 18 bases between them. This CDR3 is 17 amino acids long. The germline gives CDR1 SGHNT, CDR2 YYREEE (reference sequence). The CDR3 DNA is TGTGCCAGCAGCTCGGGTCTTGGACAGACAGCTAATGAAAAACTGTTTTTT. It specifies CASSSGLGQTANEKLFF. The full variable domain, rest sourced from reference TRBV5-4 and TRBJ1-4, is ETGVTQSPTHLIKTRGQQVTLRCSSQSGHNTVSWYQQALGQGPQFIFQYYREEENGRGNFPPRFSGLQFPNYSSELNVNALELDDSALYLCASSSGLGQTANEKLFFGSGTQLSVL.